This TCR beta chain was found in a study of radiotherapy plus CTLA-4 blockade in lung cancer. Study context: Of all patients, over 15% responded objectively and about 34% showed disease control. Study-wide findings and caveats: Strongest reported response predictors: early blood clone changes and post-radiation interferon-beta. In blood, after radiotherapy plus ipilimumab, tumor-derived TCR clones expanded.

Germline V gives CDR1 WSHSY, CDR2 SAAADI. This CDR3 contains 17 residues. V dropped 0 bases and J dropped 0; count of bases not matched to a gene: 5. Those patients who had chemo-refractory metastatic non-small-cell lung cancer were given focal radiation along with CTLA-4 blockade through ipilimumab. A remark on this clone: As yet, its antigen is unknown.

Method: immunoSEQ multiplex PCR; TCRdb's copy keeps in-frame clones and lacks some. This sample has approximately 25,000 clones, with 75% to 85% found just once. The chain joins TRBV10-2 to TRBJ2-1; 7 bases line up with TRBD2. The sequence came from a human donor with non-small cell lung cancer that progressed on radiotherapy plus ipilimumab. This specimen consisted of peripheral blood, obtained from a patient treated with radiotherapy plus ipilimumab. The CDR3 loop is CASSESGGSISYNEQFF. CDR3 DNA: TGCGCCAGCAGTGAGTCGGGGGGGTCTATCTCCTACAATGAGCAGTTCTTC.